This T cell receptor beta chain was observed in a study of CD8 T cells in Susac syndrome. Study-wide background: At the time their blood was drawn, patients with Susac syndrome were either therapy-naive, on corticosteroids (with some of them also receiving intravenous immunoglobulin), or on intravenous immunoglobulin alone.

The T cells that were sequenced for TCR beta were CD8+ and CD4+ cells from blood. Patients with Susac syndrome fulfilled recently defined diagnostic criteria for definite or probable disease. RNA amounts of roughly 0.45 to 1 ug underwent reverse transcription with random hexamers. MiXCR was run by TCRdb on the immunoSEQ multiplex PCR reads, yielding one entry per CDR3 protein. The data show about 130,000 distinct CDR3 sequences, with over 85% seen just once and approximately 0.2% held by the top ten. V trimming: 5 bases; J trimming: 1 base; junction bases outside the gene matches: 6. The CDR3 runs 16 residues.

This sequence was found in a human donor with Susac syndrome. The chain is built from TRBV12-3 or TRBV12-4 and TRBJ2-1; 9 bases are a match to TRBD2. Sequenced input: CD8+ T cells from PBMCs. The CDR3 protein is CASSALAGTSYNEQFF. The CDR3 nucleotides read TGTGCCAGCAGTGCCCTAGCGGGAACGTCCTACAATGAGCAGTTCTTC.